These 31 T cell receptor beta chains share one sample of origin, sequenced in a study of blood T cell repertoires in COVID-19. Sequencing used immunoSEQ multiplex PCR; TCRdb keeps in-frame clones, though not all of them. Here the sample spans roughly 230,000 clones, around 84% being singletons. Sample: peripheral blood. The receptors derive from a man aged 40-49 years with acute or convalescent COVID-19.

The rearrangement links TRBV30 to TRBJ2-7; possible D gene TRBD2, 6 bases. Germline V gene data show CDR1 as GTSNPN and CDR2 as SVGIG (reference sequence). V lost 3 bases and J lost 6, with 15 bases in between. The CDR3 sequence is 13 residues long. The CDR3 DNA follows: TGTGCCTGGAGAGGCGCGGGGAAGGCCGAGCAGTACTTC. Protein sequence: CAWRGAGKAEQYF.

This chain connects TRBV19 to TRBJ1-5, with D perhaps TRBD1 (6 bases). CDR3 length equals 14 residues. Trimming took 6 bases from V and 3 from J, leaving 12 bases between them. Per the germline V gene, CDR1 is LNHDA and CDR2 is SQIVND (reference sequence). CDR3 sequence: CASSHGQNNQPQHF. The CDR3 bases are TGTGCCAGTAGCCATGGACAGAACAATCAGCCCCAGCATTTT.

V usage is TRBV5-1 and J usage is TRBJ1-2; D uncertain. Trimming took 4 bases from V and 5 from J, leaving 18 bases between them. CDR1 is SGHRS and CDR2 is YFSETQ in the germline V gene. This CDR3 contains 15 residues. The CDR3 sequence is CASSPAADGVYGYTF. DNA of the CDR3: TGCGCCAGCAGCCCCGCAGCCGACGGGGTATATGGCTACACCTTC.

This chain uses TRBV6-5 with TRBJ2-1; a possible D gene is TRBD2 (5 bases). Trimming pared 4 bases from V and 8 bases from J, leaving 12 bases between. Looked up from germline, CDR1 is MNHEY and CDR2 is SVGAGI. This CDR3 is built from 13 residues. CDR3 amino acids: CASSWREGDEQFF. CDR3 coding DNA: TGTGCCAGCAGTTGGCGAGAGGGTGATGAGCAGTTCTTC.

The chain employs TRBV5-6 and TRBJ1-2; TRBD1 might be the D (5 bases). The CDR3 loop spans 14 amino acids. With 4 bases removed from V and 5 bases from J, the gap between germline ends came to 15 bases. From germline, CDR1 is SGHDT and CDR2 YYEEEE. CDR3 bases: TGTGCCAGCAGCCCCACAAGGGAGGGGTATGGCTACACCTTC. It translates to CASSPTREGYGYTF. Supplemented by reference TRBV5-6 and TRBJ1-2, the full variable domain reads DAGVTQSPTHLIKTRGQQVTLRCSPKSGHDTVSWYQQALGQGPQFIFQYYEEEERQRGNFPDRFSGHQFPNYSSELNVNALLLGDSALYLCASSPTREGYGYTFGSGTRLTVV.

This rearrangement joins TRBV6-1 to TRBJ1-2; D call uncertain. The germline V and J ends were trimmed by 0 bases and 7 bases, with 9 bases remaining between them. Germline V CDR1 and CDR2: MNHNS, SASEGT. The length of the CDR3 is 13 residues. The CDR3: CASSEAPGFGYTF. The CDR3 DNA is TGTGCCAGCAGTGAAGCGCCCGGGTTTGGCTACACCTTC.

CDR3 DNA: TGTGCCAGCAGCTTAGGGACTGGGCGGGGGGATACGCAGTATTTT. This gives the protein CASSLGTGRGDTQYF. The V and J genes are TRBV11-2 and TRBJ2-3, with 7 bases matching TRBD2. The germline V gene encodes CDR1 SGHAT and CDR2 FQNNGV. Trimming cost V 1 base and J 6 bases; bases outside gene matches: 7. This CDR3 region has 15 residues.

This rearrangement joins TRBV24-1 to TRBJ2-1; 10 nucleotides align to TRBD2. The CDR3 contains 14 residues. V was clipped by 5 bases and J by 6 bases; unmatched bases: 3. The germline V gene has CDR1 KGHDR and CDR2 SFDVKD. CDR3 protein: CATSGKRGGNEQFF. The CDR3 DNA reads as TGTGCCACCAGTGGAAAGCGGGGGGGCAATGAGCAGTTCTTC.

The chain uses TRBV7-3 and TRBJ2-3; 10 bases align to TRBD2. Germline-derived CDR1 and CDR2 are SGHTA and FQGTGA. The length of the CDR3 is 15 residues. The J segment lost 3 bases and the V segment lost 5 bases, leaving 5 bases of the junction unmatched. The CDR3: CASSLLAGQTDTQYF. The CDR3 bases are TGTGCCAGCAGCCTACTAGCGGGGCAAACAGATACGCAGTATTTT.

The genes are TRBV5-4 and TRBJ2-3; D perhaps matches TRBD2 (6 bases). The CDR3 covers 15 residues. With 6 bases removed from V and 2 bases from J, the gap between germline ends came to 16 bases. Germline CDR1 and CDR2: SGHNT and YYREEE (reference sequence). CDR3 sequence reads: CASTPGGALTDTQYF. The CDR3 region has the DNA TGTGCCAGCACCCCCGGAGGGGCCCTCACAGATACGCAGTATTTT.

The gene calls are TRBV7-9 and TRBJ1-1, with TRBD1 matching 7 bases. Trimming removed 5 bases from V and 10 bases from J; junction bases left unmatched: 7. Germline V gene data show CDR1 as SEHNR and CDR2 as FQNEAQ (reference sequence). The length of the CDR3 is 12 residues. This CDR3 is CASSPGQVVAFF. In DNA, the CDR3 is TGTGCCAGCAGCCCAGGACAGGTGGTAGCTTTCTTT.

The rearrangement uses TRBV30 and TRBJ2-2, with TRBD1 as a possible D gene (5 bases). The CDR3 sequence is 13 residues long. The V gene's germline CDR1 is GTSNPN and CDR2 SVGIG (reference sequence). Trimming took off 0 bases at V and 5 bases at J, with 7 bases between the two ends. In nucleotides, the CDR3 is TGTGCCTGGAGTGTACAGGAAACCGGGGAGCTGTTTTTT. This sequence encodes CAWSVQETGELFF. Looking up the rest from reference TRBV30 and TRBJ2-2 gives the full variable domain: SQTIHQWPATLVQPVGSPLSLECTVEGTSNPNLYWYRQAAGRGLQLLFYSVGIGQISSEVPQNLSASRPQDRQFILSSKKLLLSDSGFYLCAWSVQETGELFFGEGSRLTVL.

This chain joins TRBV12-5 and TRBJ1-1; no reliable D call. Trimming removed 3 bases at V and 0 bases at J, with 5 bases between. Germline loops: CDR1 LGHNT, CDR2 FRNRAP. The CDR3 is 13 amino acids. The CDR3 protein is CASGFTVNTEAFF. The CDR3 DNA reads as TGTGCTAGTGGTTTTACGGTGAACACTGAAGCTTTCTTT.

This clone was detected once. The rearrangement uses TRBV5-4 and TRBJ2-7, with TRBD2 identical over 7 bases. V shed 2 bases, J shed 1 base, and the junction held 3 bases outside the gene matches. CDR1 and CDR2 from the germline V gene are SGHNT and YYREEE (reference sequence). The CDR3 runs 14 residues. CDR3 loop: CASSFHGGSYEQYF. The CDR3 DNA reads TGTGCCAGCAGCTTCCACGGGGGGTCCTACGAGCAGTACTTC.

The CDR3 loop reads CAWKTPSRGLTEAFF. DNA for the CDR3: TGTGCCTGGAAGACCCCGAGCAGGGGGCTCACTGAAGCTTTCTTT. The V and J genes are TRBV30 and TRBJ1-1; 8 bases match TRBD1. V was clipped by 4 bases and J by 4 bases; unmatched bases: 11. CDR1 is GTSNPN and CDR2 is SVGIG in the germline V gene (reference sequence). The CDR3 extends over 15 amino acids.

The chain uses TRBV11-2 and TRBJ2-1; 11 nucleotides align to TRBD2. The CDR3 runs 15 residues. V lost 5 bases to trimming and J lost 7 bases; unmatched junction nucleotides: 7. The germline CDR1 and CDR2 sequences are SGHAT and FQNNGV. CDR3 DNA sequence: TGTGCCAGCAGCGCGACTAGCGGGGCGGGGAATGAGCAGTTCTTC. It translates to CASSATSGAGNEQFF.

The gene calls are TRBV5-8 and TRBJ2-7, with TRBD2 as a possible D gene (7 bases). V dropped 7 bases and J dropped 2 bases, with 19 bases sitting between them. CDR1 SGHTS and CDR2 YDEGEE come from the germline V gene. The CDR3 consists of 15 residues. The CDR3 DNA follows: TGTGCCAGCGCATATCTCGCGGGGGCCCCCTACGAGCAGTACTTC. Protein product: CASAYLAGAPYEQYF.

This sequence joins TRBV28 and TRBJ1-6; possibly TRBD1 for D (6 bases). Trimming shortened V by 9 bases and J by 1 base, and 13 bases separated the two germline ends. Germline CDR1 MDHEN, CDR2 SYDVKM. There are 15 residues in the CDR3. This chain's CDR3 is CASMTGGSYNSPLHF. The CDR3 region has the DNA TGTGCCAGTATGACAGGAGGATCCTATAATTCACCCCTCCACTTT.

This chain uses TRBV11-2 with TRBJ2-3; D ambiguous. The V gene's germline CDR1 is SGHAT and CDR2 FQNNGV. There are 13 residues in the CDR3. The V gene lost 3 bases and the J gene lost 4 bases, with 8 bases spanning the gap. CDR3 in amino acids: CASSFSTSDTQYF. CDR3 nucleotide sequence: TGTGCCAGCAGCTTTTCGACTTCAGATACGCAGTATTTT.

This sequence joins TRBV27 and TRBJ2-2; maybe TRBD2 (5 bases). Deletions cut 9 bases from V and 2 bases from J, with 19 bases between. Germline V gives CDR1 MNHEY, CDR2 SMNVEV (reference sequence). CDR3 size: 16 residues. In DNA form, the CDR3 reads TGTGCCAGTCACCGCGGGCAGAGACTAAACACCGGGGAGCTGTTTTTT. Its protein is CASHRGQRLNTGELFF.

The chain combines TRBV28 with TRBJ1-5; 7 positions match TRBD1. The J segment lost 5 bases and the V segment lost 9 bases, leaving 4 bases of the junction unmatched. The length of the CDR3 is 12 residues. Germline CDR1 reads MDHEN; CDR2 reads SYDVKM. CDR3 region: CASRQGDQPQHF. CDR3 sequence (DNA): TGTGCCAGTCGACAGGGTGATCAGCCCCAGCATTTT. Based on the CDR3 plus reference TRBV28 and TRBJ1-5, the full variable domain is DVKVTQSSRYLVKRTGEKVFLECVQDMDHENMFWYRQDPGLGLRLIYFSYDVKMKEKGDIPEGYSVSREKKERFSLILESASTNQTSMYLCASRQGDQPQHFGDGTRLSIL.

The chain links TRBV10-3 to TRBJ1-1; unclear D gene. CDR3 length: 13 amino acids. V lost 3 bases, J lost 2 bases, and 7 bases lay in between. Germline V lookup: CDR1 ENHRY, CDR2 SYGVKD. The CDR3 reads CAISEETNTEAFF. DNA of the CDR3: TGTGCCATCAGTGAAGAGACAAACACTGAAGCTTTCTTT.

The rearrangement joins TRBV3-1 (or the pseudogene TRBV3-2) to TRBJ2-1; the match to TRBD2 covers 9 bases. Germline CDR1 LGHDT, CDR2 YNNKEL (reference sequence). Unmatched junction bases numbered 1, after V lost 3 bases and J lost 1 base. This CDR3 has 15 amino acids. CDR3 DNA sequence: TGTGCCAGCAGCCAGGGACTAGCTTCCTACAATGAGCAGTTCTTC. This codes for CASSQGLASYNEQFF.

This clone was found a few times. V usage is TRBV24-1 and J usage is TRBJ2-7; D perhaps matches TRBD2 (6 bases). Trimming removed 4 bases at V and 3 bases at J, with 12 bases between. Germline V gene sequence: CDR1 KGHDR, CDR2 SFDVKD. The CDR3 has 14 amino acids. In DNA, the CDR3 is TGTGCCACCAGTGACGGGGGACCGAGCTACGAGCAGTACTTC. Its protein product is CATSDGGPSYEQYF.

The chain carries TRBV30 and TRBJ1-1, with 8 nucleotides matching TRBD1. V lost 0 bases, J lost 4 bases, and 13 bases stayed unmatched. CDR3 length: 17 residues. The V gene's germline CDR1 is GTSNPN and CDR2 SVGIG (reference sequence). The CDR3 here is CAWSVLTGVLGGTEAFF. For the CDR3, the DNA is TGTGCCTGGAGTGTTTTGACAGGGGTTTTAGGAGGCACTGAAGCTTTCTTT.

This clone was seen once. The chain is built from TRBV11-2 and TRBJ1-4, with unresolved D. Germline loops: CDR1 SGHAT, CDR2 FQNNGV. Trimming removed 4 bases from V and 8 bases from J, with 14 bases in between. The CDR3 sequence is 14 residues long. CDR3 protein: CASSYGRGREKLFF. The CDR3 coding sequence is TGTGCCAGCAGCTATGGACGGGGAAGGGAAAAACTGTTTTTT.

In regard to this clone: Other nucleotide sequences from this sample produce the same CDR3. The V and J genes are TRBV11-2 and TRBJ1-2; tentatively, D is TRBD1 (5 bases). Germline loops: CDR1 SGHAT, CDR2 FQNNGV. This CDR3 is 12 amino acids long. V lost 8 bases and J lost 5, with 12 bases in between. The CDR3 region has the DNA TGTGCCAGCTCGGGGGAAGGTTATGGCTACACCTTC. It translates to CASSGEGYGYTF. Together with reference TRBV11-2 and TRBJ1-2, the CDR3 gives the full variable domain: EAGVAQSPRYKIIEKRQSVAFWCNPISGHATLYWYQQILGQGPKLLIQFQNNGVVDDSQLPKDRFSAERLKGVDSTLKIQPAKLEDSAVYLCASSGEGYGYTFGSGTRLTVV.

The chain has TRBV27 and TRBJ2-1, with TRBD2 identical over 16 bases. Germline V CDR1 and CDR2: MNHEY, SMNVEV (reference sequence). Germline trimming cut 6 bases from V and 6 bases from J; bases unmatched to any gene: 8. The CDR3 extends over 17 amino acids. CDR3 sequence reads: CASRPGLAGGPPNEQFF. CDR3 DNA sequence: TGTGCCAGCAGGCCGGGACTAGCGGGGGGGCCGCCCAATGAGCAGTTCTTC.

The V and J genes are TRBV6-2 or TRBV6-3 and TRBJ1-6, with 8 bases fitting TRBD1. The CDR3 runs 15 residues. The trim removed 4 bases at V and 5 bases at J, leaving 4 bases unmatched. CDR1 is MNHEY and CDR2 is SVGEGT in the germline V gene. CDR3 sequence (DNA): TGTGCCAGCAGTTCCTGGACAGGGAATAATTCACCCCTCCACTTT. This codes for CASSSWTGNNSPLHF.

The chain uses TRBV11-3 and TRBJ2-3; 11 bases fit TRBD1. CDR3 size: 14 residues. With V trimmed by 5 bases and J by 6 bases, 4 bases remained unmatched. Germline V gene lookup returns CDR1 SGHNT and CDR2 YENEEA. The CDR3 sequence is CASSKGDRGDTQYF. In nucleotides, the CDR3 is TGTGCCAGCAGCAAAGGGGACAGGGGGGATACGCAGTATTTT.

Only a few counts were recorded for this clone. This chain uses TRBV27 with TRBJ1-6, with 9 bases aligning to TRBD1. Germline trimming cut 6 bases from V and 7 bases from J; bases unmatched to any gene: 13. The CDR3 is 17 amino acids. Germline CDR1 MNHEY, CDR2 SMNVEV (reference sequence). CDR3 region: CASRAGDRGAINSPLHF. The CDR3 DNA is TGTGCCAGCAGGGCTGGTGACAGGGGGGCAATAAATTCACCCCTCCACTTT.